The sequence of this T cell receptor (beta chain) was determined in a study of blood T cell repertoires in COVID-19. Study summary: The cDNA or gDNA used as material had been derived from T cells, B-cell-depleted T cells, or PBMCs.

Generated by immunoSEQ multiplex PCR, the TCRdb table keeps only in-frame clones and is missing some. The sample lists 120,000 or so clones; 88% were seen once. Germline V gene lookup returns CDR1 ENHRY and CDR2 SYGVKD. J gave up 4 bases and V 6 bases, and 9 bases lay outside the gene matches. CDR3 length: 15 amino acids. The receptor's source is a woman aged 45-65 years with acute or convalescent COVID-19. Material: peripheral blood. This chain uses TRBV10-3 with TRBJ2-3, with TRBD1 matching 8 bases. The CDR3 DNA reads as TGTGCCATCAGGGCGGACAGGGTTGAAGCAGATACGCAGTATTTT. This translates into CAIRADRVEADTQYF.